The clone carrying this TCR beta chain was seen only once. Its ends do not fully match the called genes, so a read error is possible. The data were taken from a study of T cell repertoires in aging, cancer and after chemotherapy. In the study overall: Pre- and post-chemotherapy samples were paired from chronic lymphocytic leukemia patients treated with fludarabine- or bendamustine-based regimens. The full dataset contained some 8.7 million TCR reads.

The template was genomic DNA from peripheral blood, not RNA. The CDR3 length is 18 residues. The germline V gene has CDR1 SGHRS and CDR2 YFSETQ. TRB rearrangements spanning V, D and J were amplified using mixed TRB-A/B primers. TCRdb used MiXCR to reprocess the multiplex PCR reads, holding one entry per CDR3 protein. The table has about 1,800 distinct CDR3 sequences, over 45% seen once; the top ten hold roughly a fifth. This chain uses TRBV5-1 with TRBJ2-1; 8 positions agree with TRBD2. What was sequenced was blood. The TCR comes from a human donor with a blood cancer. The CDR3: CASSPQVAGLGAPGGQFF. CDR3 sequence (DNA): TGTGCCAGCAGCCCCCAAGTAGCGGGACTAGGGGCCCCTGGGGGGCAGTTCTTC.